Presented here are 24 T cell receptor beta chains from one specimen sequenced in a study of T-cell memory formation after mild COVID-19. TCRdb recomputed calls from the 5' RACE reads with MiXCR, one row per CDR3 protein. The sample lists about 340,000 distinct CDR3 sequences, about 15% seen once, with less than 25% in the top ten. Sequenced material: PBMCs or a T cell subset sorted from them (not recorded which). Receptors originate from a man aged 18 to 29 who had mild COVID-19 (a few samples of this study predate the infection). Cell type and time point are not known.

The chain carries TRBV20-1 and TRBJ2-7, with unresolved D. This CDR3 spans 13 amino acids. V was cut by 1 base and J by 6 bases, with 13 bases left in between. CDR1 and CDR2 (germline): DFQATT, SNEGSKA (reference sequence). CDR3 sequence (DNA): TGCAGTGCTAGAGTGTGGGGAAGGATCGAGCAGTACTTC. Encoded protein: CSARVWGRIEQYF.

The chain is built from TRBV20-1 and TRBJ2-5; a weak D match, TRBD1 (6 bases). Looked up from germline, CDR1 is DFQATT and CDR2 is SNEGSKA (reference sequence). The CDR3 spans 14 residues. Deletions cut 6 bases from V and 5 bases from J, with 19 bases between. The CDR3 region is CSAGQIRGGETQYF. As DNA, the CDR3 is TGCAGTGCAGGGCAGATCAGGGGTGGCGAGACCCAGTACTTC.

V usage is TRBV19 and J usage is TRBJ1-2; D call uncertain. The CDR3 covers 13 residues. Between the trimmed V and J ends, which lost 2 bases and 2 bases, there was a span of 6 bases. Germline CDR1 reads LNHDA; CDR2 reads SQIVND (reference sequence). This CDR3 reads CASSIRINYGYTF. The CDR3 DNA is TGTGCCAGTAGTATACGGATCAACTATGGCTACACCTTC.

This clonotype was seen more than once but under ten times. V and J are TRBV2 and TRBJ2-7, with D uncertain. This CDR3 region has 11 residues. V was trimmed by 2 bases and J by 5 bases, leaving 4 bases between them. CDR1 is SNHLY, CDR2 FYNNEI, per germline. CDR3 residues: CASSELDEQYF. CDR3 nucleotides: TGTGCCAGCAGTGAACTCGACGAGCAGTACTTC.

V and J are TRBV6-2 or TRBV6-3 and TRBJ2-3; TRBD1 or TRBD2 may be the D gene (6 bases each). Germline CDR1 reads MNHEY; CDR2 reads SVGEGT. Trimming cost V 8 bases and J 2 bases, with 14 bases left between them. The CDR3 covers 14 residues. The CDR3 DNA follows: TGTGCCAGCCAGGAGGGGGGTTCCACAGATACGCAGTATTTT. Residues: CASQEGGSTDTQYF.

CDR3 nucleotide sequence: TGCGCCAGCAGCCGGGTCGAGCGGGAGACCCAGTACTTC. The encoded protein is CASSRVERETQYF. V is TRBV5-1 and J is TRBJ2-5; TRBD2 might be the D (5 bases). The V and J ends lost 4 bases and 5 bases respectively, with 12 bases between them. Germline-derived CDR1 and CDR2 are SGHRS and YFSETQ. The CDR3 is made up of 13 amino acids.

This CDR3 reads CASSQLGELRRGYTF. CDR3 bases: TGTGCCAGCAGCCAACTCGGGGAGTTGCGTCGTGGCTACACCTTC. The chain uses TRBV12-3 or TRBV12-4 and TRBJ1-2; D is unresolved. The V and J ends lost 6 bases and 7 bases respectively, with 21 bases between them. This CDR3 contains 15 residues.

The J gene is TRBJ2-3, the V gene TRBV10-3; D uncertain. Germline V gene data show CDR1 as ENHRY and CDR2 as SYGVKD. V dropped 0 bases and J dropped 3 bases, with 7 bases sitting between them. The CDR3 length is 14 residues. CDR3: CAISESVGTDTQYF. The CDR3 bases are TGTGCCATCAGTGAGTCGGTAGGGACAGATACGCAGTATTTT.

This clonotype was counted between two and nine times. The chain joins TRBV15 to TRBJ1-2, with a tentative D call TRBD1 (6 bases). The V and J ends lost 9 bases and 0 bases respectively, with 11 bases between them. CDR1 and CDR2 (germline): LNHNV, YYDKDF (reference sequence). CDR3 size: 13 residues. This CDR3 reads CATTKGANYGYTF. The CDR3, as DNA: TGTGCCACGACCAAGGGGGCTAACTATGGCTACACCTTC.

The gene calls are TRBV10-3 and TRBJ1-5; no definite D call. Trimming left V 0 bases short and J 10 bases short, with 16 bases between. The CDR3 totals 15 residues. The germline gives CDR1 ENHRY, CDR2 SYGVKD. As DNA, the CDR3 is TGTGCCATCAGTGAGTCGGACTTCGTATACTTCCCCCAGCATTTT. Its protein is CAISESDFVYFPQHF.

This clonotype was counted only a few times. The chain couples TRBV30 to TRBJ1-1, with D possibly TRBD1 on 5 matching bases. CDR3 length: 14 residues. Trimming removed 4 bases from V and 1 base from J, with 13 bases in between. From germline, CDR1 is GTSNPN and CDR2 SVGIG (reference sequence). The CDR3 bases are TGTGCCTGGAACGTAGGACACTCGAACACTGAAGCTTTCTTT. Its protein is CAWNVGHSNTEAFF. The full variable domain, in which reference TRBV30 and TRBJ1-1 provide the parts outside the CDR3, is SQTIHQWPATLVQPVGSPLSLECTVEGTSNPNLYWYRQAAGRGLQLLFYSVGIGQISSEVPQNLSASRPQDRQFILSSKKLLLSDSGFYLCAWNVGHSNTEAFFGQGTRLTVV.

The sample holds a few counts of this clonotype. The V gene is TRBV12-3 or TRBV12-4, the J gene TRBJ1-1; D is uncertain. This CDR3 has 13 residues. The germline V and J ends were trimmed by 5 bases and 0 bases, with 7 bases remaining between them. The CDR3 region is CASSSLMNTEAFF. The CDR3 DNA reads TGTGCCAGCAGTAGCCTTATGAACACTGAAGCTTTCTTT.

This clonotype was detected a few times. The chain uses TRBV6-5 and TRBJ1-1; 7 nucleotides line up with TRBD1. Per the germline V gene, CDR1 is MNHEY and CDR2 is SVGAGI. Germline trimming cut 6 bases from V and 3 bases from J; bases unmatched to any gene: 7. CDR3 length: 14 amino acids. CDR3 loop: CASSLRGVHTEAFF. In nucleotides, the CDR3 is TGTGCCAGCAGCCTCAGGGGGGTTCACACTGAAGCTTTCTTT.

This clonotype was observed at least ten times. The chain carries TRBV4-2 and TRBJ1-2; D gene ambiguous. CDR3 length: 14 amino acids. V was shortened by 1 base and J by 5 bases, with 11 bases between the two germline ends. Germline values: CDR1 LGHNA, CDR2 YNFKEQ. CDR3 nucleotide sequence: TGTGCCAGCAGCCAAGGGCCGCTTGGGTATGGCTACACCTTC. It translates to CASSQGPLGYGYTF.

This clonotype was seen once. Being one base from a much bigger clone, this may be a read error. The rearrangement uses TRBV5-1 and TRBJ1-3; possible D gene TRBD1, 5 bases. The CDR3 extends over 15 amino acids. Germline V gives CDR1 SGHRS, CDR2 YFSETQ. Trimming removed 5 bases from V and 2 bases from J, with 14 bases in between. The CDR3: CASRRDSNTGNTIYF. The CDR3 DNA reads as TGCGCCAGCAGACGGGACTCAAACACTGGAAACACCATATATTTT.

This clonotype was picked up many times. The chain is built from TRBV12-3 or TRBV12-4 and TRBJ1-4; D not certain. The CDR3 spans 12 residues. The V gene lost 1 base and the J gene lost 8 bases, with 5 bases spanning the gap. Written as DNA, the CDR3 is TGTGCCAGCAGTTTAGGTCCCGAAAAACTGTTTTTT. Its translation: CASSLGPEKLFF.

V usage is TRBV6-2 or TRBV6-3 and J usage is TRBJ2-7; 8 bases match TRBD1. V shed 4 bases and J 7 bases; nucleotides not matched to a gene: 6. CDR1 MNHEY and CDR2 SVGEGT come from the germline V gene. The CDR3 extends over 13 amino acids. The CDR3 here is CASSSGQEREQYV. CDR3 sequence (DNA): TGTGCCAGCAGTTCGGGACAGGAGCGGGAGCAGTACGTC.

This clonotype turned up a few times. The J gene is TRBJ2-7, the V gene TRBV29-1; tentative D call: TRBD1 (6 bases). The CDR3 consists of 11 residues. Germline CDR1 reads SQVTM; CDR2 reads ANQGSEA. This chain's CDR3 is CTDQRGISQYF. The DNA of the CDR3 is TGCACCGACCAGAGGGGGATTTCGCAGTACTTC.

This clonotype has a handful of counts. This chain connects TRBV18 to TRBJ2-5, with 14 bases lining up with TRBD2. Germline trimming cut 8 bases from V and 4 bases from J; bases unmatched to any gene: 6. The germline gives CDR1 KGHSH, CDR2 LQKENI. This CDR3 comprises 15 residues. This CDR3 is CASTGLAGAGETQYF. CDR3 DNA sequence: TGTGCCAGCACGGGACTAGCGGGGGCCGGAGAGACCCAGTACTTC.

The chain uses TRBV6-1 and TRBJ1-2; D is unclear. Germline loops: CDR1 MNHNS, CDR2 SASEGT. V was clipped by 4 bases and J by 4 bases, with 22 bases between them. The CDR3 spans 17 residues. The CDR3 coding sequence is TGTGCCAGCAGTGGAGAGACGAACACCGCGGTCCTCTATGGCTACACCTTC. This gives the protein CASSGETNTAVLYGYTF.

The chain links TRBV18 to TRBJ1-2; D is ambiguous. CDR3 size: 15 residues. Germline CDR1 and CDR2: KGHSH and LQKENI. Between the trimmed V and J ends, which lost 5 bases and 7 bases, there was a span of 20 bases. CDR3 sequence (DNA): TGTGCCAGCTCATCACTCGTCGACGGCTTGTCTGGCTACACCTTC. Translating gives CASSSLVDGLSGYTF. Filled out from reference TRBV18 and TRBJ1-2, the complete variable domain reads NAGVMQNPRHLVRRRGQEARLRCSPMKGHSHVYWYRQLPEEGLKFMVYLQKENIIDESGMPKERFSAEFPKEGPSILRIQQVVRGDSAAYFCASSSLVDGLSGYTFGSGTRLTVV.

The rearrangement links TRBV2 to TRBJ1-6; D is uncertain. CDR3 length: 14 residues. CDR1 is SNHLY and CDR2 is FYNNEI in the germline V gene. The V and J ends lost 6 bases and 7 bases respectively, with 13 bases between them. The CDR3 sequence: CASSPLAGNSPLHF. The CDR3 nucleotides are TGTGCCAGCAGCCCCCTGGCCGGGAATTCACCCCTCCACTTT. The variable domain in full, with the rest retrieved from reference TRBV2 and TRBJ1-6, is EPEVTQTPSHQVTQMGQEVILRCVPISNHLYFYWYRQILGQKVEFLVSFYNNEISEKSEIFDDQFSVERPDGSNFTLKIRSTKLEDSAMYFCASSPLAGNSPLHFGNGTRLTVT.

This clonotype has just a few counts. The CDR3 sequence is CASSRTSGGANTGELFF. DNA of the CDR3: TGTGCCAGCAGCCGGACTAGCGGGGGGGCTAACACCGGGGAGCTGTTTTTT. This chain connects TRBV7-6 to TRBJ2-2; 15 bases fit TRBD2. The CDR3 sequence is 17 residues long. V lost 5 bases to trimming and J lost 2 bases; unmatched junction nucleotides: 3. Looked up from germline, CDR1 is SGHVS and CDR2 is FNYEAQ.

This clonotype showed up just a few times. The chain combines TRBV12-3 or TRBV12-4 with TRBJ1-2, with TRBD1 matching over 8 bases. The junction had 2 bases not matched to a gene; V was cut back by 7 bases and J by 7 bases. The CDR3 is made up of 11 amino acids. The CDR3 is CASNRGFGYTF. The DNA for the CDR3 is TGTGCCAGCAACAGGGGGTTTGGCTACACCTTC.